Listed below are T cell receptor beta chains from one sample, sequenced in a study of T cell changes during pregnancy in multiple sclerosis. Assay: immunoSEQ multiplex PCR; the TCRdb copy retains only in-frame clones and omits some. The data hold approximately 40,000 clones, with 70% to 90% observed a single time. The specimen comprised CD4+ T cells from peripheral blood mononuclear cells, sampled before pregnancy. The receptors come from a female donor with multiple sclerosis, enrolled in a pregnancy study. Each CDR3 is given without its conserved first and last residue.

V gene,CDR3 length,CDR3 protein
TRBV9,11,ASSVFMNTEAF
TRBV7-9,10,ASSFVRSGQY
TRBV5-5,12,ASRVLGGGNEQY
TRBV21-1,11,ASSPRGTESEY
TRBV7-9,8,ASSRPEQF
TRBV10-3,12,AISELGQSYGYT
TRBV7-9,12,ASSPWGQGPKAH
TRBV7-2,12,ASSYSRTGGEQF
TRBV2,12,ASRDRGLPTEAF
TRBV5-4,13,ASSTGGAEADTQY
TRBV5-5,12,ASTSSHLNYGYT
TRBV29-1,13,SASLAGGSTDTQY
TRBV19,14,ASSMGSGTGEETQY
TRBV5-1,12,ASIIRVLRYGYT
TRBV2,15,ASQAERGGVGTGELF
TRBV15,12,ATSRERGIGEQF
TRBV19,13,ASRPNPGIKDEQY
TRBV4-1,14,ASSHQTGDRANVLT
TRBV27,14,ASSLRGTLPNTEAF
TRBV19,13,ATRTGSFALYGYT
TRBV28,11,ASRDFQGLRQY
TRBV14,12,ASSHYDRGHRAF
TRBV18,13,ASSPPGSGQETQY
TRBV28,15,ASSLGASGGVINEQF
TRBV18,15,ASSPAGTSGGFYEQY
TRBV5-1,13,ASSLALSGYYEQY
TRBV5-1,14,ASSLFLRGGPDTQY
TRBV7-3,13,ASSLLAGRNNEQF
TRBV20-1,9,SAPAMTEAF
TRBV5-1,15,ASSLALGGGADNEQF
TRBV7-9,10,ASSWGQGAQY
TRBV9,13,ASSVGLAGWGEQF
TRBV2,11,ASSGQANTEAF
TRBV7-2,16,ASSPGKGYHDYQNIQY
TRBV7-2,12,ASSFQRGGGEQF
TRBV11-3,12,ASSYRGGTGELF
TRBV5-1,13,ASSFYRTGEYGYT
TRBV5-6,16,ASSSNLVTSRIPDTQY
TRBV5-1,12,ASSLGAGTGELF
TRBV7-2,12,ASSLGAGYSPLH
TRBV6-1,11,ASSEARPGEQY
TRBV6-1,13,ASNLHVQGSYEQY
TRBV19,13,ASSISQGLYNEQF
TRBV6-4,13,ASSLTDLSGNTIY
TRBV25-1,13,ASSDPGQITGELF
TRBV10-3,12,AIRQMGASTEAF